The clone carrying this T cell receptor beta chain was detected a few times. The source of the sample is a study of T-cell reconstitution after alpha-beta-depleted transplantation in children. A library of TCRbeta sequences, prepared with unique molecular identifiers, was generated. TCRdb redid the calling of the PCR reads with MiXCR, one entry per CDR3 protein. The sample holds 200,000 to 250,000 distinct CDR3 sequences, about 9.2% seen once. V shed 6 bases and J shed 5 bases, with 21 bases lying between them. The length of the CDR3 is 16 residues. The starting material was PBMCs from the stem cell graft donor, obtained from the stem cell graft. The origin of this receptor is a human donor who donated a stem cell graft to a child with acute lymphoblastic leukemia. The gene calls are TRBV12-3 or TRBV12-4 and TRBJ2-3; possible D gene TRBD1, 6 bases. Written as DNA, the CDR3 is TGTGCCAGCAGGAACAAACAGGGTTCTGGGGTAGATACGCAGTATTTT. This encodes CASRNKQGSGVDTQYF.